This T cell receptor (beta chain) was sequenced in a study of T cell changes during pregnancy in multiple sclerosis (dated by TCRdb to about 2019). Background for the entire study: Changes in the T cell repertoire over the course of pregnancy were examined in this study in women with multiple sclerosis.

Remarks on this clone: Its antigen is still unknown. The record has no base qualities; no much larger clone is one base away.

Library preparation used the immunoSEQ multiplex PCR assay. The table comes from immuneACCESS by way of TCRdb, which keeps in-frame sequences with V and J called. Part of the clones is missing from these tables; in studies checked, under half for an unresolved V gene and the rest for unknown reasons. In all, the sample holds 100,000 or so clones, and roughly 90% of those were seen once. 1.9% of the sample lies in the top ten. The CDR3 measures 15 amino acids from cysteine to phenylalanine. This entry keeps only the CDR3 DNA: 45 bases, framed from base 1. CDR1 is given as MNHEY and CDR2 as SVGAGI, both from the germline V gene. V and J are trimmed by 5 bases and 10 bases, and the gene matches miss 11 bases of the junction.

This clonotype originated in a female donor with multiple sclerosis, enrolled in a pregnancy study. Rearrangement joined TRBV6-5 to TRBJ2-7; the junction holds 13 bases that match TRBD2. The source was peripheral blood, collected after pregnancy. The base sequence is TGTGCCAGCAGTCCCGGGACTAGCGGGGCCCGGGATCAGTACTTC. This codes for CASSPGTSGARDQYF.